The rows below give T cell receptor beta chains drawn from one sample of a study of blood T cells in healthy people across ages. Via MiXCR, TCRdb re-called the 5' RACE reads, giving one row per CDR3 protein. The data hold hundreds of thousands of distinct CDR3 sequences, with less than 60% observed a single time. The sequencing sample was made of blood. The receptor set was obtained from a man at least 80 years old in good health. Both conserved end residues are part of each CDR3. Each record gives: D gene, V gene, clone size, J gene, CDR3 DNA, CDR3 protein. A D gene is named only where the DNA matches it firmly. A row's size may be missing; if present it is once, few, many or a size class.

.	TRBV28	.	TRBJ1-2	TGTGCCAGCAGTTTAGCAAAGGGGGATTATGGCTACACCTTC	CASSLAKGDYGYTF
.	TRBV20-1	few	TRBJ2-3	TGCAGTGCTAGGGCGGTGATGGGGTATGGTGGGACGCAGTATTTT	CSARAVMGYGGTQYF
.	TRBV12-3/TRBV12-4	.	TRBJ1-4	TGTGCCAGCAGTCCCTACCTCGGGGGGGGTGAAAAACTGTTTTTT	CASSPYLGGGEKLFF
.	TRBV18	.	TRBJ1-2	TGTGCCAGCTCCCCAGGACTGATGAACTATGGCTACACCTTC	CASSPGLMNYGYTF
.	TRBV21-1	.	TRBJ1-4	TGTGCCAGCAGCAAATTAACCAGGGCCTCGCGGGGGGCAACTAATGAAAAACTGTTTTTT	CASSKLTRASRGATNEKLFF
TRBD2	TRBV6-5	many	TRBJ2-1	TGTGCCAGCCAACTGGGACTAGCGGGAAATGAGCAGTTCTTC	CASQLGLAGNEQFF
.	TRBV10-3	once	TRBJ1-1	TGTGCCATGAGAACCGACAACCCCACTGAAGCTTTCTTT	CAMRTDNPTEAFF
.	TRBV29-1	.	TRBJ2-3	TGCAGCGTTCTCGGGACGGACACAGATACGCAGTATTTT	CSVLGTDTDTQYF
TRBD1	TRBV9	few	TRBJ2-7	TGTGCCAGCAGCGTAGACCCAGGGGGTCCCTACGAGCAGTACTTC	CASSVDPGGPYEQYF
TRBD2	TRBV2	.	TRBJ2-3	TGTGCCAGCAGTGTACTAGCGGGGGGCACAGATACGCAGTATTTT	CASSVLAGGTDTQYF
TRBD1	TRBV29-1	.	TRBJ2-7	TGCAGCGTGAGACAGGGGTCCAACTACGAGCAGTACTTC	CSVRQGSNYEQYF
.	TRBV7-2	few	TRBJ2-7	TGTGCCAGCAGCGGGAGGAGCGACTCCTACGAGCAGTACTTC	CASSGRSDSYEQYF
TRBD1	TRBV3-1	.	TRBJ2-5	TGTGCCAGCAGCCTTAGGACAGGTACCCAAGAGACCCAGTACTTC	CASSLRTGTQETQYF
TRBD1	TRBV20-1	.	TRBJ1-1	TGCAGCGGTCCGGACAGGGGGCCTGAAGCTTTCTTT	CSGPDRGPEAFF
TRBD2	TRBV6-5	.	TRBJ2-1	TGTGCCAGCAGAACACCGGGACTAGCGGGATGTGAGCAGTTCTTC	CASRTPGLAGCEQFF
.	TRBV7-8	few	TRBJ1-4	TGTGCCAGCAGTTCAATCGGGGAGGGTCGGGGTAATGAAAAACTGTTTTTT	CASSSIGEGRGNEKLFF
.	TRBV20-1	.	TRBJ2-5	TGCAGTGCTAACCTTAGGTCGCCGACCCAGTACTTC	CSANLRSPTQYF
TRBD1	TRBV20-1	.	TRBJ1-2	TGCAGTGCTAGTGAGTGGGACAGGGCGGACTATGGCTACACCTTC	CSASEWDRADYGYTF
.	TRBV30	.	TRBJ1-4	TGTGCCTGGAGTTCCCCCCAGGCAAGTGGTGAAAAACTGTTTTTT	CAWSSPQASGEKLFF
.	TRBV6-2/TRBV6-3	.	TRBJ2-3	TGTGCCAGCAGTTACGAACTACCTCTCACAGATACGCAGTATTTT	CASSYELPLTDTQYF
.	TRBV15	few	TRBJ2-3	TGTGCCACCAGCAGAGATCTGCGAGATACGCAGTATTTT	CATSRDLRDTQYF
.	TRBV4-3	.	TRBJ2-3	TGCGCCAGCAGCCAGAACAGGAAGGATACGCAGTATTTT	CASSQNRKDTQYF
.	TRBV27	.	TRBJ1-2	TGTGCCAGCAGTTTCGATGTTTCGGGTGGCTACACCTTC	CASSFDVSGGYTF
.	TRBV29-1	.	TRBJ2-5	TGCAGCGTTGAAGTTAGACAGCAAGAGACCCAGTACTTC	CSVEVRQQETQYF
TRBD2	TRBV4-3	.	TRBJ2-5	TGCGCCAGCGGCACTTCGACTAGCGGGAGTGGAGAGACCCAGTACTTC	CASGTSTSGSGETQYF
.	TRBV15	.	TRBJ1-2	TGTGCCACCAGCAGAGATCAGACGGGTCGTTATGGCTACACCTTC	CATSRDQTGRYGYTF
.	TRBV27	few	TRBJ2-3	TGTGCCAGCAGTTTTTGGGAGACAGATACGCAGTATTTT	CASSFWETDTQYF
TRBD2	TRBV20-1	many	TRBJ2-7	TGCAGTGCTAGCACTAGCGGGAAGTCCTCCACCTACGAGCAGTACTTC	CSASTSGKSSTYEQYF
TRBD2	TRBV7-3	many	TRBJ2-1	TGCGCCAGCAGTCCGGGACTAGCCTACAATGAGCAGTTCTTC	CASSPGLAYNEQFF
TRBD1	TRBV20-1	.	TRBJ2-5	TGCAGTGCCAGGGGGTTCGGAGAGACCCAGTACTTC	CSARGFGETQYF
.	TRBV10-3	.	TRBJ1-4	TGTGCCATCAGTGAGTCGTTAGGCGAAAAACTGTTTTTT	CAISESLGEKLFF
.	TRBV5-6	.	TRBJ2-7	TGTGCCAGCAGCTTAGAGTTCGGGCGGCCCTACGAGCAGTACTTC	CASSLEFGRPYEQYF
.	TRBV27	few	TRBJ2-7	TGTGCCAGCAGTTTAAAGACAGCCTACGAGCAGTACTTC	CASSLKTAYEQYF
.	TRBV2	.	TRBJ2-4	TGCGCCAGTCTCGCGACCTCAGGGTCGGGGGAGCAGTACTTC	CASLATSGSGEQYF
TRBD2	TRBV20-1	few	TRBJ2-7	TGCAGTGCTCAGGGTGGCGGGGGGCTGAGCTCCTACGAGCAGTACTTC	CSAQGGGGLSSYEQYF
TRBD1	TRBV20-1	.	TRBJ2-7	TGCAGTGCAATCGCCCGGGACAGGGGGCAAGACGAGCAGTACTTC	CSAIARDRGQDEQYF
.	TRBV2	.	TRBJ2-2	TGTGCCAGCAGGGGGGTACGCACCGGGGAGCTGTTTTTT	CASRGVRTGELFF
.	TRBV4-1	few	TRBJ2-7	TGCGCCAGCAGCCTAGGGACAAACGACGAGCAGTACTTC	CASSLGTNDEQYF
TRBD1	TRBV6-5	many	TRBJ1-5	TGTGCCAGCAGGCGACAGGGGGTAAATCAGCCCCAGCATTTT	CASRRQGVNQPQHF
TRBD2	TRBV6-5	many	TRBJ2-1	TGTGCCAGCAGACCCCGAGGTAGCGGGAGTAGTGAGCAGTTCTTC	CASRPRGSGSSEQFF